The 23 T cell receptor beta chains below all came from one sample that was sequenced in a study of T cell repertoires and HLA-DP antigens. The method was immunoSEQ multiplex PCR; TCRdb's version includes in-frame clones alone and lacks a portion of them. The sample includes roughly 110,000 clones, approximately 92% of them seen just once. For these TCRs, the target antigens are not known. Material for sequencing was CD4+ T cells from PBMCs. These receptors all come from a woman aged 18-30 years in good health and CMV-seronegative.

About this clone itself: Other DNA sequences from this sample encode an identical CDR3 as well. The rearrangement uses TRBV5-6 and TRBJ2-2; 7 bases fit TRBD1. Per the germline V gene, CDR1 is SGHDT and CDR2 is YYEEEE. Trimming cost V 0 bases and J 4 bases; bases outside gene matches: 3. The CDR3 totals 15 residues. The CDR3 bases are TGTGCCAGCAGCTTGGTGGCAGGGGGCACCGGGGAGCTGTTTTTT. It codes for CASSLVAGGTGELFF.

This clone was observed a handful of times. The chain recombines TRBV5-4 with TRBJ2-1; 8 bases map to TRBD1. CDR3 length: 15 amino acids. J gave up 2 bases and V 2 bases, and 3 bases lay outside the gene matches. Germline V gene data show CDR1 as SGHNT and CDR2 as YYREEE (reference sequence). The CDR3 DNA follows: TGTGCCAGCAGCTTATTACAGGGGGCCTACAATGAGCAGTTCTTC. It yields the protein CASSLLQGAYNEQFF.

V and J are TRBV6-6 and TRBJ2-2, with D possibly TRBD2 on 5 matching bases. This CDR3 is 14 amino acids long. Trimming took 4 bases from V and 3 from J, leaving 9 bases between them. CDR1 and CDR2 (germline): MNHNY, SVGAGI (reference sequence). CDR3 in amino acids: CASSWVGDTGELFF. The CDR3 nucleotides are TGTGCCAGCAGTTGGGTCGGGGACACCGGGGAGCTGTTTTTT.

This chain's CDR3 is CASSVGFRDTNEKLFF. The DNA of the CDR3 is TGTGCCAGCAGCGTAGGATTTCGGGACACTAATGAAAAACTGTTTTTT. The V gene is TRBV9, the J gene TRBJ1-4, with D possibly TRBD1 on 5 matching bases. Germline CDR1 is SGDLS and CDR2 is YYNGEE. V was trimmed by 0 bases and J by 2 bases, leaving 11 bases between them. CDR3 size: 16 residues.

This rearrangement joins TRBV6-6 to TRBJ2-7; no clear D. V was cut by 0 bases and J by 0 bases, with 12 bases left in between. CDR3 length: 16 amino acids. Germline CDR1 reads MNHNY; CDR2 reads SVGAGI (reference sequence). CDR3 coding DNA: TGTGCCAGCAGTTACTCCCCAAGGAGCGACTCCTACGAGCAGTACGTC. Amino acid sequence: CASSYSPRSDSYEQYV.

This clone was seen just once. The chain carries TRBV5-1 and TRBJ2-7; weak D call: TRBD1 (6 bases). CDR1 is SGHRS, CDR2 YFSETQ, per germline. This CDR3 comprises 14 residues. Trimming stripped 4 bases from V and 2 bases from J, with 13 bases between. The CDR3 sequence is CASSNRVWPYEQYF. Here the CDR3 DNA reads TGCGCCAGCAGCAACAGGGTGTGGCCCTACGAGCAGTACTTC.

The DNA for the CDR3 is TGTGCCAGCAGCCCCCGAGGGGGTCCCCGGGCGGGGGTCCGTGATACAGATACGCAGTATTTT. It is translated as CASSPRGGPRAGVRDTDTQYF. The rearrangement joins TRBV9 to TRBJ2-3; the D gene is possibly TRBD2 (7 bases). The germline V gene has CDR1 SGDLS and CDR2 YYNGEE. The CDR3 loop spans 21 amino acids. V lost 4 bases, J lost 3 bases, and 33 bases lay in between.

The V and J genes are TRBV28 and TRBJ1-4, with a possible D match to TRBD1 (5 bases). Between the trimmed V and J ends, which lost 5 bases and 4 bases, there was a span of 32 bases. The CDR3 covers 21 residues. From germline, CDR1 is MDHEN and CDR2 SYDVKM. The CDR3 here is CASSPPGSGSSYRWGNEKLFF. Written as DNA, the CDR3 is TGTGCCAGCAGTCCTCCTGGATCCGGGTCGTCGTACAGGTGGGGTAATGAAAAACTGTTTTTT.

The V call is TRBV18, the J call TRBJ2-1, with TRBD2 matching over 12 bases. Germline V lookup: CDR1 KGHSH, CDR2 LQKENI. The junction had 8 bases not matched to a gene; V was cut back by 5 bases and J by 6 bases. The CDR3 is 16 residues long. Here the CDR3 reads CASSKSSGGAGNEQFF. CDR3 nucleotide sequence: TGTGCCAGCTCAAAATCTAGCGGGGGGGCCGGCAATGAGCAGTTCTTC.

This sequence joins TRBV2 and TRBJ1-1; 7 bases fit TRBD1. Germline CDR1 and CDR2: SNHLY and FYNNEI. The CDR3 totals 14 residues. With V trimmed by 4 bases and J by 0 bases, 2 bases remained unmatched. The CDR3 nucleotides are TGTGCCAGCAGTGTGGGACAGATGAACACTGAAGCTTTCTTT. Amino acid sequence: CASSVGQMNTEAFF. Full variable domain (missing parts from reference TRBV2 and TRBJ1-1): EPEVTQTPSHQVTQMGQEVILRCVPISNHLYFYWYRQILGQKVEFLVSFYNNEISEKSEIFDDQFSVERPDGSNFTLKIRSTKLEDSAMYFCASSVGQMNTEAFFGQGTRLTVV.

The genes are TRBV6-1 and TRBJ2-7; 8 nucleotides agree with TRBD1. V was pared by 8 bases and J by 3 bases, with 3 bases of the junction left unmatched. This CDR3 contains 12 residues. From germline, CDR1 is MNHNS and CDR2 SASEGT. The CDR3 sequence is CASEDRGYEQYV. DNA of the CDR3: TGTGCCAGCGAAGACAGGGGCTACGAGCAGTACGTC.

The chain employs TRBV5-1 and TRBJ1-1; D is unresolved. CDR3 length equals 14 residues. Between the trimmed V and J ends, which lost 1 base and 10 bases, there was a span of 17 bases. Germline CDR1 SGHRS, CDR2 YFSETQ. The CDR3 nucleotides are TGCGCCAGCAGCTTGATTCCGGCGCAGGTGGTAGCTTTCTTT. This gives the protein CASSLIPAQVVAFF.

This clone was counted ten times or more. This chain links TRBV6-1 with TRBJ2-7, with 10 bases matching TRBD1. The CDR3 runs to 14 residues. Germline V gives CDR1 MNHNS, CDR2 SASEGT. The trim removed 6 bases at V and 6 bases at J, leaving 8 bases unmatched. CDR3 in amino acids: CASRIYGTGVEQYV. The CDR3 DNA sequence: TGTGCCAGCAGAATCTACGGGACAGGGGTCGAGCAGTACGTC.

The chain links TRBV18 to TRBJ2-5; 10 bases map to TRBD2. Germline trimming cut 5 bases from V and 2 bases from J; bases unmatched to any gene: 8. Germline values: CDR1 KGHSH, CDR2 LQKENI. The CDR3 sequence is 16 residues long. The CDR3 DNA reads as TGTGCCAGCTCAAGCACGAGCGGGGGGGCTCAAGAGACCCAGTACTTC. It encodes CASSSTSGGAQETQYF.

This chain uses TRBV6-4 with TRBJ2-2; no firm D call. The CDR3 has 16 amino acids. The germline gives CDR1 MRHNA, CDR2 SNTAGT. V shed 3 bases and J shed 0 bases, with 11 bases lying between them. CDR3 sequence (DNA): TGTGCCAGCAGTGAAAGGTTTTCTTCGAACACCGGGGAGCTGTTTTTT. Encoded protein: CASSERFSSNTGELFF.

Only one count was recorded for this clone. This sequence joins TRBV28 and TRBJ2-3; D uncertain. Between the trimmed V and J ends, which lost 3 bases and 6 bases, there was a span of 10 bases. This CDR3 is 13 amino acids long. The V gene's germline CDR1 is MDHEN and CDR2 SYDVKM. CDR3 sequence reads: CASSLGSGDTQYF. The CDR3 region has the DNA TGTGCCAGCAGTTTGGGGTCCGGGGATACGCAGTATTTT.

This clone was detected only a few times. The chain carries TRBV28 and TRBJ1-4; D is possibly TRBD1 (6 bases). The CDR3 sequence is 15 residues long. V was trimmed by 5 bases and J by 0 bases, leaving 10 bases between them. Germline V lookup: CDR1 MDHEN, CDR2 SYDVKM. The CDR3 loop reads CASSDRSATNEKLFF. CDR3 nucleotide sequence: TGTGCCAGCAGTGACAGGAGTGCAACTAATGAAAAACTGTTTTTT.

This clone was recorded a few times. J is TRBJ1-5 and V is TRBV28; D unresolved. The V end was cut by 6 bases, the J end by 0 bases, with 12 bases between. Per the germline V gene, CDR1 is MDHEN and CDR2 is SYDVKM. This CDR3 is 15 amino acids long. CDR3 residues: CASRVWQDSNQPQHF. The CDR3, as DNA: TGTGCCAGCAGGGTTTGGCAGGATAGCAATCAGCCCCAGCATTTT.

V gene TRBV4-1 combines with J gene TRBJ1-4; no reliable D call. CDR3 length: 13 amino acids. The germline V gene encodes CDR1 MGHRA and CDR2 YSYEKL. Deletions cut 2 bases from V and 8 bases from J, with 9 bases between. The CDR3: CASSQLSGEKLFF. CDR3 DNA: TGCGCCAGCAGCCAACTGAGTGGGGAAAAACTGTTTTTT.

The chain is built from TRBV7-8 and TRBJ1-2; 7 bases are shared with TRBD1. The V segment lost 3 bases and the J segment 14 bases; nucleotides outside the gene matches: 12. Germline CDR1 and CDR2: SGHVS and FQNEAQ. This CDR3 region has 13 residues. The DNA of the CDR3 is TGTGCCAGCAGCTTTAGCCGGGACAGCATTTCGACCTTC. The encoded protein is CASSFSRDSISTF.

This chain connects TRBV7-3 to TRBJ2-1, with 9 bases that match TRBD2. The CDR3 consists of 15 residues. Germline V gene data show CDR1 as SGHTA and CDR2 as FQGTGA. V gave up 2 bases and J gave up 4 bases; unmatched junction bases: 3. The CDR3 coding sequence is TGTGCCAGCAGCTTAGGCGGGAGGGGGTACAATGAGCAGTTCTTC. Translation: CASSLGGRGYNEQFF.

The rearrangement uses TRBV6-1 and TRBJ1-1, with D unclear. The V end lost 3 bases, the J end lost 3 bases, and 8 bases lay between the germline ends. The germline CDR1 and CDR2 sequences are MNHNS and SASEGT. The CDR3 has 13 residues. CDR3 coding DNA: TGTGCCAGCAGTGATACCCCGCACACTGAAGCTTTCTTT. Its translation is CASSDTPHTEAFF.

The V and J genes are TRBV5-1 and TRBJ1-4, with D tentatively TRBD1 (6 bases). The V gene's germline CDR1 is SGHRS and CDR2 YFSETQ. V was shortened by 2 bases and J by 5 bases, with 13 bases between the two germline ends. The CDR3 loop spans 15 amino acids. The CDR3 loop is CASSFIGGSNEKLFF. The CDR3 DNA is TGCGCCAGCAGCTTCATCGGGGGCTCGAATGAAAAACTGTTTTTT.